This TCR beta chain was observed in a study of blood T cells in healthy people across ages. The V gene's germline CDR1 is DFQATT and CDR2 SNEGSKA (reference sequence). This CDR3 spans 12 amino acids. V shed 4 bases, J shed 4 bases, and the junction held 1 base outside the gene matches. Each donor's blood draw was approximately 10 milliliters of peripheral blood. Total RNA extraction produced at least 5.5 micrograms (per sample) for the study. Study results and caveats: Total diversity from one million sequenced T cells was likely underestimated.

The authors ran a second PCR of roughly 6 to 12 cycles using a sample-barcoded 5' primer and a J-beta primer mix. Tagging of each cDNA molecule was performed by a template-switch adaptor with 12 random nucleotides. MiXCR, run by TCRdb on the 5' RACE reads, gives a single entry per CDR3 protein. Here the sample spans some 1.5 million distinct CDR3 sequences, approximately 39% being singletons. With respect to this clonotype: Its antigen is undetermined.

This TCR was recovered from a woman younger than 30 in good health. This sequence joins TRBV20-1 and TRBJ1-2, with 9 positions matching TRBD1. The sample consisted of blood. CDR3 coding DNA: TGCAGTGCTATGACAGGGGGCTATGGCTACACCTTC. Protein sequence: CSAMTGGYGYTF.